The clone carrying this T cell receptor (beta chain) is labeled as medium-sized. Its antigen is unknown. The CDR3 runs 13 residues. V lost 2 bases, J lost 2 bases, and 6 bases lay in between. CDR1 KGHDR and CDR2 SFDVKD come from the germline V gene. Authors' processing steps: Clinicopathological groups differed in CDR3, with these differences serving to build a distant-metastasis classifier for papillary thyroid cancer. TCRdb reassembled clones from the PCR reads with MiXCR. The V and J calls reflect TCRdb's pipeline rather than the authors' work. The sample has about 32,000 clones, about 18% seen once; the top ten hold over 9.5%. The sample belongs to a study of metastatic and nonmetastatic thyroid tumors. Study details: From malignant and benign thyroid patients, repertoires in blood and in tumor or nodule tissue were compared.

Study-level findings and limits: When malignant thyroid tumors were compared with benign nodules, TCR beta diversity was reportedly significantly higher in the malignant tumors. This held in both blood and tumor samples.

There were no patients who had received any treatment before thyroid surgery. The sample comprised blood. This receptor was identified in a female donor with papillary thyroid cancer or a benign thyroid nodule (not recorded which). Some clones in this sample may be carry-over from other donors' samples. The V and J genes are TRBV24-1 and TRBJ2-7; D gene unclear. In nucleotides, the CDR3 is TGTGCCACCAGTGATTCCGCGACCTACGAGCAGTACTTC. This codes for CATSDSATYEQYF.